The 2 T cell receptor beta chains below come from one sample, sequenced in a study of blood T cell repertoires in COVID-19. Clones were read by immunoSEQ multiplex PCR, and TCRdb kept only the in-frame ones, dropping some. Among about 210,000 clones, 80% to 90% were seen once, and the ten largest hold roughly 8.7%. Material for sequencing was peripheral blood. The receptor source for this set is a middle-aged man with active or convalescent COVID-19.

V is TRBV12-5 and J is TRBJ2-1; D is uncertain. This CDR3 has 12 amino acids. Per germline, CDR1 LGHNT and CDR2 FRNRAP. V was trimmed by 4 bases and J by 7 bases, leaving 8 bases between them. The CDR3 spells CASGSAVNEQFF. CDR3 coding DNA: TGTGCTAGTGGTTCCGCAGTAAATGAGCAGTTCTTC.

J is TRBJ2-1 and V is TRBV28, with TRBD1 as a possible D gene (5 bases). The CDR3 spans 16 residues. Germline V gene sequence: CDR1 MDHEN, CDR2 SYDVKM. Trimming left V 1 base short and J 0 bases short, with 10 bases between. In DNA, the CDR3 is TGTGCCAGCAGTTTATTGGTTCAGGGCTCCTACAATGAGCAGTTCTTC. Its translation is CASSLLVQGSYNEQFF.